This T cell receptor (beta chain) was identified during a study of beta chain features in type 1 diabetes (dated by TCRdb to 2016 to 2018). With regard to the full study: Patients and healthy donors did not differ in mean age, gender distribution, total cell number or subset yield. Across all samples, around 100 million sorted cells were examined, and cell number per subset correlated strongly with RNA yield. The study compared TCRB repertoires of sorted circulating CD4+ T cell subsets between recently diagnosed type 1 diabetes patients and matched healthy donors. Naive and central memory subsets were obtained from all 30 or so donors, but regulatory and stem cell-like memory subsets were isolated from only 8 patients and roughly eight healthy donors.

A single peripheral blood draw of 95 to 150 mL on average was collected from each donor into heparinised tubes. A BD FACSAria II was used to sort naive, central memory, regulatory and stem cell-like memory CD4+ T cells with a panel that included CD45RO, CCR7, CD25, CD127, CD95 and CD27. Purity was above 95% for every sorted population. Right away, PBMCs were isolated by Lymphoprep density gradient centrifugation and were stained directly, with no culture step. Samples were stained and sorted in pairs, with one healthy donor and one patient per experiment, so that batch effects were minimized. From V the trimming removes 4 bases and from J it removes 8 bases, while the gene matches leave 11 bases of the junction unaccounted for. The CDR1 and CDR2 encoded by the germline V gene are SGDLS and YYNGEE. The CDR3 runs 15 amino acids, cysteine and phenylalanine included. The CDR3 DNA has 45 bases and is translated from base 1.

The investigation overall reported the following: PCR may preferentially amplify shorter templates, but because patient and control samples were amplified and corrected together, any resulting skew would affect both groups equally. A moderate but significant shortening of TCRB CDR3 length was observed in type 1 diabetes patients in all four CD4+ subsets. At VDJ recombination sites, patients with type 1 diabetes made fewer insertions and deleted more nucleotides, a pattern implying thymic rearrangement abnormalities. Because the HLA sub-analyses included only small numbers of individuals, any influence of HLA type on TCRB rearrangement was left unresolved. Naive, central memory and regulatory TCRB repertoires appeared more similar among patients than among healthy donors. Because cDNA was sequenced instead of genomic DNA, activated cells with high expression could be over-represented, although the groups did not differ in activation or CD3 levels.

The High Capacity cDNA Reverse Transcription Kit was used to reverse transcribe all of the isolated RNA, meaning that expressed TCRB transcripts were what got sequenced. Naive, central memory and regulatory T cell samples underwent deep immunoSEQ sequencing, averaging around 3.6 million total reads per sample. After sorted cells were lysed in RLT buffer, RNA was extracted with DNase-treated RNeasy Micro or Mini kits, with the choice depending on cell number. Each cell subset was processed separately to prevent cross-contamination, with patient and healthy donor samples processed together. The immunoSEQ multiplex PCR was used to amplify TCRB sequences from cDNA, generating 87-bp fragments that spanned the CDR3 region. Sequencing of the amplicons was performed on the Illumina HiSeq platform. In the paper's pipeline: Synthetic template baselines were used to correct PCR bias computationally, reads within Hamming distance 2 were collapsed together, and singletons that could not be merged were discarded. Reads were aligned against IMGT so that V, D and J genes, CDR3 length and insertions or deletions at six rearrangement sites could be assigned. Within each subset, clonotype counts were normalized to sorted cell number, and only after that were true diversity and Gini coefficients computed with the tcR R package. The overlap coefficient, calculated on TCRB nucleotide sequences, was used to quantify repertoire sharing. This immuneACCESS table, as held by TCRdb, lists in-frame sequences with V and J called but not all clones. Of the missing ones, under half trace to an unresolved V gene in checked studies; the others have no known cause. The V and J calls and the clone size are those of that table, but D and trimming were determined from the DNA. Present in this sample are approximately 170,000 clones, 7.8% of which were seen just once. The ten largest clones add up to about 0.9% of the sample.

The table lists this clone with many counts. The clone's antigen remains unknown. No much larger clone exists at a distance of one base, and base qualities are not known. This TCR was sampled from a woman in her thirties or forties with type 1 diabetes. Sequencing was performed on central memory CD4+ T cells from blood. This sequence uses TRBV9 and TRBJ1-4, with 7 middle bases fitting TRBD1. The DNA sequence is as follows: TGTGCCAGCAGCTCCAGGACAGGAGGGATAGAAAAACTGTTTTTT. Translated, it reads CASSSRTGGIEKLFF.